The 17 T cell receptor beta chains presented below share a single source sample, sequenced in a study of blood T cell repertoires in COVID-19 (dated by TCRdb to the early 2020s). Library generation was performed with the immunoSEQ multiplex PCR assay. The table comes from immuneACCESS by way of TCRdb, which keeps in-frame sequences with V and J called. Part of the clones is missing from these tables; in studies checked, under half for an unresolved V gene and the rest for unknown reasons. In all, the sample holds about 100,000 clones, and roughly 79% of those were seen once. The ten biggest clones cover under 5.5% of the sample. Sample: peripheral blood. All receptors come from a man older than 75 with COVID-19, enrolled during active disease.

Here the CDR3 DNA reads TGCGCCAGCAGCTTGGCCAGTCAGGGCCCCTCGGATGAGCAGTTCTTC. Translating gives CASSLASQGPSDEQFF. The chain joins TRBV5-1 to TRBJ2-1, with D perhaps TRBD1 (5 bases). CDR1 is SGHRS and CDR2 is YFSETQ in the germline V gene. The ends were cut back, 0 bases at V and 8 bases at J, with 18 bases in the middle. CDR3 size: 16 residues.

The genes are TRBV7-9 and TRBJ2-5, with D possibly being TRBD2 (6 bases). The CDR3 contains 14 residues. Per germline, CDR1 SEHNR and CDR2 FQNEAQ (reference sequence). Trimming left V 5 bases short and J 1 base short, with 11 bases between. CDR3 DNA sequence: TGTGCCAGCAGCGTCGGGACTCTCCAAGAGACCCAGTACTTC. This gives the protein CASSVGTLQETQYF.

The chain is built from TRBV24-1 and TRBJ2-5; 10 bases agree with TRBD1. CDR3 length: 15 amino acids. Germline V gene lookup returns CDR1 KGHDR and CDR2 SFDVKD. V lost 4 bases, J lost 4 bases, and 5 bases stayed unmatched. The chain's CDR3 is CATSDAGQGLETQYF. CDR3 nucleotides: TGTGCCACCAGTGACGCGGGACAGGGGTTAGAGACCCAGTACTTC.

The V call is TRBV6-5, the J call TRBJ2-1, with 7 bases that match TRBD2. CDR3 size: 13 residues. V gave up 7 bases and J gave up 9 bases; unmatched junction bases: 9. CDR1 is MNHEY, CDR2 SVGAGI, per germline. The CDR3 here is CASTEGRVGEQFF. DNA of the CDR3: TGTGCCAGCACCGAGGGGAGGGTAGGTGAGCAGTTCTTC.

J is TRBJ1-2 and V is TRBV7-9, with a tentative D call TRBD1 (5 bases). CDR3 size: 13 residues. Trimming pared 2 bases from V and 6 bases from J, leaving 10 bases between. CDR1 is SEHNR, CDR2 FQNEAQ, per germline (reference sequence). In DNA, the CDR3 is TGTGCCAGCAGCTTATCATGGGGGGATGGCTACACCTTC. Protein: CASSLSWGDGYTF. Supplemented by reference TRBV7-9 and TRBJ1-2, the full variable domain reads DTGVSQNPRHKITKRGQNVTFRCDPISEHNRLYWYRQTLGQGPEFLTYFQNEAQLEKSRLLSDRFSAERPKGSFSTLEIQRTEQGDSAMYLCASSLSWGDGYTFGSGTRLTVV.

This clone has a handful of counts. The chain joins TRBV11-2 to TRBJ2-7; the D gene is possibly TRBD1 (6 bases). Germline CDR1 is SGHAT and CDR2 is FQNNGV. V lost 6 bases, J lost 7 bases, and 16 bases lay in between. This CDR3 region has 13 residues. The CDR3 nucleotides are TGTGCCAGCAGTGCGGACAGACTGGGGGAGCAGTACTTC. Protein sequence: CASSADRLGEQYF.

This chain connects TRBV18 to TRBJ1-5; 10 bases agree with TRBD1. After removal of 6 bases from V and 0 bases from J, the junction contained 8 bases not matched to a gene. The CDR3 totals 17 residues. Per germline, CDR1 KGHSH and CDR2 LQKENI. In DNA form, the CDR3 reads TGTGCCAGCTCTCGACAGGGGGCGACTCTTAGCAATCAGCCCCAGCATTTT. This sequence encodes CASSRQGATLSNQPQHF.

The chain links TRBV11-2 to TRBJ1-3; 11 bases agree with TRBD1. The V and J ends lost 4 bases and 1 base, in that order; junction bases with no gene match: 3. CDR1 and CDR2 from the germline V gene are SGHAT and FQNNGV. The CDR3 is 16 residues long. The CDR3 DNA follows: TGTGCCAGCAGCTCTGGGACAGGGGGGTCTGGAAACACCATATATTTT. Translated: CASSSGTGGSGNTIYF.

This clone occurred once. The chain uses TRBV11-2 and TRBJ2-1, with D perhaps matching TRBD1 (5 bases). CDR3 length: 15 amino acids. Germline V CDR1 and CDR2: SGHAT, FQNNGV. Trimming took 2 bases from V and 5 from J, leaving 13 bases between them. For the CDR3, the DNA is TGTGCCAGCAGCTTATCCTCGGCAGGGAACAATGAGCAGTTCTTC. Translation gives CASSLSSAGNNEQFF.

This clone was detected only a few times. The chain links TRBV10-1 to TRBJ1-3; weak D call: TRBD1 (5 bases). Trimming took 2 bases from V and 0 from J, leaving 11 bases between them. This CDR3 is 16 amino acids long. Germline assignment: CDR1 WNHNN and CDR2 SYGVQD (reference sequence). CDR3 sequence: CASSEGRASSGNTIYF. In DNA, the CDR3 is TGCGCCAGCAGTGAGGGCAGGGCAAGCTCTGGAAACACCATATATTTT.

This rearrangement joins TRBV27 to TRBJ2-1; TRBD2 aligns across 9 bases. The germline CDR1 and CDR2 sequences are MNHEY and SMNVEV (reference sequence). The CDR3 sequence is 17 residues long. The V segment lost 4 bases and the J segment 2 bases; nucleotides outside the gene matches: 9. CDR3 DNA: TGTGCCAGCAGTTCCCCCCTGGGCGGGAGGGCCTACAATGAGCAGTTCTTC. This translates into CASSSPLGGRAYNEQFF.

The V gene is TRBV10-1, the J gene TRBJ2-1; 11 bases are a match to TRBD2. This CDR3 is built from 16 residues. With V trimmed by 3 bases and J by 6 bases, 7 bases remained unmatched. CDR1 WNHNN and CDR2 SYGVQD come from the germline V gene (reference sequence). The CDR3 loop is CASSDFRLAGTNEQFF. The CDR3 DNA follows: TGCGCCAGCAGTGACTTTCGACTAGCGGGGACCAATGAGCAGTTCTTC.

This clone was counted a single time. The germline gene is not matched at one end of the junction; a read error may be the cause. The chain is built from TRBV11-2 and TRBJ1-6, with D maybe TRBD1 (6 bases). Germline-derived CDR1 and CDR2 are SGHAT and FQNNGV. This CDR3 spans 13 amino acids. The CDR3 reads CASSSPPGHVSSF. The CDR3 DNA is TGTGCCAGCAGCTCGCCCCCGGGACACGTGTCCTCCTTT.

This sequence joins TRBV29-1 and TRBJ2-1; 11 bases are shared with TRBD2. The junction had 7 bases not matched to a gene; V was cut back by 4 bases and J by 5 bases. Germline loops: CDR1 SQVTM, CDR2 ANQGSEA. There are 15 residues in the CDR3. For the CDR3, the DNA is TGCAGCGTTGCTACCGGGACTAGCGGAAACAATGAGCAGTTCTTC. It yields the protein CSVATGTSGNNEQFF.

CDR3 in amino acids: CAWSRSANYGYTF. The CDR3 nucleotides read TGTGCCTGGAGTAGGAGTGCTAACTATGGCTACACCTTC. The chain carries TRBV30 and TRBJ1-2, with D uncertain. From germline, CDR1 is GTSNPN and CDR2 SVGIG (reference sequence). Deletions cut 2 bases from V and 0 bases from J, with 7 bases between. The CDR3 runs to 13 residues.

Only a few counts were recorded for this clone. This sequence joins TRBV2 and TRBJ2-7; TRBD1 is a possible D gene (7 bases). The CDR3 sequence is 15 residues long. The germline V gene has CDR1 SNHLY and CDR2 FYNNEI. V was trimmed by 9 bases and J by 3 bases, leaving 21 bases between them. The CDR3: CASGDRGTVNYEQYF. CDR3 nucleotide sequence: TGTGCCAGTGGGGATCGCGGGACAGTGAACTACGAGCAGTACTTC.

V and J are TRBV29-1 and TRBJ1-4, with D possibly TRBD1 on 5 matching bases. The germline gives CDR1 SQVTM, CDR2 ANQGSEA. Trimming pared 6 bases from V and 7 bases from J, leaving 15 bases between. The CDR3 runs 13 residues. This chain's CDR3 is CSVAQGSGEKLFF. CDR3 coding DNA: TGCAGCGTGGCCCAGGGATCAGGTGAAAAACTGTTTTTT.